This T cell receptor (beta chain) was observed in a study of T-cell memory formation after mild COVID-19. On the study more broadly: Clusters of TCRs were largely donor specific.

In its sample, this clonotype was seen a few times. The antigen is undetermined. Researchers used 5'RACE with constant-segment primers to make TCR alpha and TCR beta cDNA libraries that carry sample barcodes and UMIs. A single record per CDR3 protein comes from TCRdb applying MiXCR to the 5' RACE reads. The sample shows 350,000 to 500,000 distinct CDR3 sequences, 20% to 30% of them seen only once. The study, taken as a whole, reports: CD8+ contracting clones occupied EMRA, while CD4+ ones occupied mainly CM and EM. Day 15 to 85 contractors were CD4/CD8 balanced; later expanders leaned CD4+.

V was pared by 0 bases and J by 9 bases, with 19 bases between. Germline CDR1 and CDR2: SGHVS and FNYEAQ. The CDR3 spans 16 residues. Sequencing used PBMCs or a T cell subset sorted from them (not recorded which). This chain links TRBV7-6 with TRBJ2-3; D assignment may be TRBD1 or TRBD2 (6 bases each). The receptor's source is an adult woman who had mild COVID-19 (a few samples of this study predate the infection). Cell type and time point are not known. CDR3 in amino acids: CASSLASLARDTTQYF. Written as DNA, the CDR3 is TGTGCCAGCAGCTTAGCGTCACTAGCCCGGGACACGACGCAGTATTTT.